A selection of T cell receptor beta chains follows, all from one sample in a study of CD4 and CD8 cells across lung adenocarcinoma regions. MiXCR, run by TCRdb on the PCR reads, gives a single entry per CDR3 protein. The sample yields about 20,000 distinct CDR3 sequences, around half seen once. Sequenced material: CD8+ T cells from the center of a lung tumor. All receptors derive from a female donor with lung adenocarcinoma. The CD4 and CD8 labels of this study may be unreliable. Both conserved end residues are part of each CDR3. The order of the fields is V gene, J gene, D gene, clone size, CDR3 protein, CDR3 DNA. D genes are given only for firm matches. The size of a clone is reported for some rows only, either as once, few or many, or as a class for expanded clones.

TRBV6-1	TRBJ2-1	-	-	CASIRDSGFYNEQFF	TGTGCCAGCATCCGGGACTCCGGATTTTACAATGAGCAGTTCTTC
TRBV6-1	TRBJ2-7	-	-	CASSDGVSYEQYF	TGTGCCAGCAGTGACGGGGTTTCCTACGAGCAGTACTTC
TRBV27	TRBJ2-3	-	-	CASAGGGRAKDTQYF	TGTGCCAGCGCCGGTGGGGGGAGAGCCAAAGATACGCAGTACTTT
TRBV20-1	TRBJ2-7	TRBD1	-	CSAQSRDSFSYEQYF	TGCAGTGCTCAGAGCAGGGACAGCTTCTCCTACGAGCAGTACTTC
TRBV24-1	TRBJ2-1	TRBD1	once	CATSDPGQGDNEQFF	TGTGCCACCAGTGATCCAGGACAGGGGGATAATGAGCAGTTCTTC
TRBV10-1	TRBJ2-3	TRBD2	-	CAGSGGCDTETQYF	TGCGCGGGCAGCGGGGGCTGTGACACAGAGACGCAGTATTTT
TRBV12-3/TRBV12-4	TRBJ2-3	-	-	CATGPGGFDQDTQYF	TGTGCCACCGGGCCTGGGGGTTTTGACCAAGATACGCAGTATTTT
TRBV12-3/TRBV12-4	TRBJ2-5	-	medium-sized	CASSSAGPTQETQYF	TGTGCCAGCAGTTCGGCAGGGCCCACCCAAGAGACCCAGTACTTC
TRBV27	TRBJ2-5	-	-	CGSGAQETQYF	TGTGGCAGCGGTGCCCAAGAGACCCAGTACTTC
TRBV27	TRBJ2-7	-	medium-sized	CASSLFPAVSYEQYF	TGTGCCAGCAGTTTATTCCCAGCGGTCTCCTACGAGCAGTACTTC
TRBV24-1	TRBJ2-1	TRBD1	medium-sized	CATSQGARDEQFF	TGTGCCACTTCTCAGGGGGCTAGGGATGAGCAGTTCTTC
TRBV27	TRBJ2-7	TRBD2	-	CASSLSGLGEQYF	TGTGCCAGCAGTTTATCGGGACTAGGTGAGCAGTACTTC
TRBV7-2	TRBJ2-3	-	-	CASSVVVDAQFF	TGTGCCAGCAGTGTCGTGGTTGATGCGCAGTTCTTT
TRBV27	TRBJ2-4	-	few	CASRGLVENTQYF	TGTGCCAGCAGGGGCCTTGTAGAAAACACCCAGTACTTC
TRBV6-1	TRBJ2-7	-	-	CASSHGVYEQYF	TGTGCCAGCAGCCACGGGGTCTACGAGCAGTACTTC
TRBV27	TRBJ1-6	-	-	CASSETGGRNSPLHF	TGTGCCAGCAGTGAGACCGGGGGGAGGAATTCACCCCTCCACTTT
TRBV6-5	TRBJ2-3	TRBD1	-	CASSSGTGGSTDTQYF	TGTGCCAGCAGTTCCGGGACAGGGGGCAGCACAGATACGCAGTATTTT
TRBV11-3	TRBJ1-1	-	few	CASSPAGGDTEAFF	TGTGCCAGCAGCCCGGCTGGCGGAGACACTGAAGCTTTCTTT
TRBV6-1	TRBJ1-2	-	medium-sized	CASNLGGTAYGYTF	TGTGCCAGCAATCTTGGAGGGACCGCCTATGGCTACACCTTC